Below, 15 T cell receptor beta chains from the same sample are listed, as sequenced in a study of T cells after yellow fever vaccination. From the 5' RACE reads, TCRdb called clonotypes with MiXCR, one entry per CDR3 protein. The sample records more than 300,000 distinct CDR3 sequences, 3.5% to 4.5% being singletons. The material was PBMCs, obtained 15 days after the yellow fever booster vaccination. Source of these receptors: a man between 18 and 35 years old who received the YFV17D yellow fever vaccine.

This clonotype was detected only a few times. The rearrangement links TRBV28 to TRBJ2-3, with a tentative D call TRBD1 (5 bases). V was pared by 11 bases and J by 2 bases, with 14 bases between. CDR1 is MDHEN, CDR2 SYDVKM, per germline. The CDR3 length is 13 residues. The CDR3 sequence is CAAEPGNTDTQYF. The CDR3 DNA reads TGTGCCGCCGAGCCAGGGAACACAGATACGCAGTATTTT.

The chain joins TRBV9 to TRBJ1-6; tentative D call: TRBD1 (5 bases). The CDR3 loop spans 14 amino acids. Germline V gene data show CDR1 as SGDLS and CDR2 as YYNGEE. V was pared by 3 bases and J by 9 bases, with 13 bases between. The CDR3 DNA reads TGTGCCAGCAGCGCGGGACTAGTTGTTTCACCCCTCCACTTT. This sequence encodes CASSAGLVVSPLHF.

This clonotype was counted only a few times. V is TRBV29-1 and J is TRBJ1-5; a possible D gene is TRBD1 (5 bases). The CDR3 extends over 13 amino acids. CDR1 is SQVTM and CDR2 is ANQGSEA in the germline V gene. V shed 5 bases and J shed 4 bases, with 12 bases lying between them. The CDR3 loop is CSVQTSGNQPQHF. CDR3 DNA sequence: TGCAGCGTTCAAACGTCAGGGAATCAGCCCCAGCATTTT.

This clonotype was observed a few times. The rearrangement uses TRBV5-1 and TRBJ2-3; TRBD2 agrees at 7 bases. Germline values: CDR1 SGHRS, CDR2 YFSETQ. The CDR3 length is 14 residues. The ends lost 6 bases at V and 1 base at J; junction bases unmatched: 5. CDR3 in amino acids: CASTGDYRTDTQYF. The CDR3 coding sequence is TGCGCCAGCACCGGGGACTATCGCACAGATACGCAGTATTTT.

The rearrangement links TRBV7-9 to TRBJ2-6, with a tentative D call TRBD1 (5 bases). The ends were cut back, 4 bases at V and 5 bases at J, with 9 bases in the middle. There are 14 residues in the CDR3. Per germline, CDR1 SEHNR and CDR2 FQNEAQ (reference sequence). Here the CDR3 DNA reads TGTGCCAGCAGCTCCTGGGGCAGGGCCAACGTCCTGACTTTC. It translates to CASSSWGRANVLTF. Full variable domain (missing parts from reference TRBV7-9 and TRBJ2-6): DTGVSQNPRHKITKRGQNVTFRCDPISEHNRLYWYRQTLGQGPEFLTYFQNEAQLEKSRLLSDRFSAERPKGSFSTLEIQRTEQGDSAMYLCASSSWGRANVLTFGAGSRLTVL.

This clonotype was recorded at least ten times. The chain uses TRBV11-2 and TRBJ2-5, with D perhaps matching TRBD2 (6 bases). In germline, CDR1 is SGHAT, CDR2 FQNNGV. The CDR3 consists of 11 residues. V was shortened by 10 bases and J by 5 bases, with 11 bases between the two germline ends. This CDR3 reads CAIRRGETQYF. The CDR3 nucleotides read TGTGCCATCCGGAGGGGCGAGACCCAGTACTTC.

This chain uses TRBV11-2 with TRBJ2-7, with 12 bases that match TRBD2. Trimming at V came to 5 bases and at J to 6 bases, leaving 8 bases not matched to a gene. Germline V gene sequence: CDR1 SGHAT, CDR2 FQNNGV. The CDR3 spans 15 residues. In nucleotides, the CDR3 is TGTGCCAGCAGCCCAGGACTAGCGGGGTGGCGCGAGCAGTACGTC. Translating gives CASSPGLAGWREQYV.

CDR3 sequence (DNA): TGTGCCAGCAGTAGGGACAGCACAGATACGCAGTATTTT. Translating it yields CASSRDSTDTQYF. This rearrangement joins TRBV2 to TRBJ2-3; D may match TRBD1 or TRBD2 (5 bases each). V dropped 5 bases and J dropped 0 bases, with 6 bases sitting between them. Germline V gene lookup returns CDR1 SNHLY and CDR2 FYNNEI. The CDR3 consists of 13 residues.

V is TRBV27 and J is TRBJ2-2; D is unresolved. Per germline, CDR1 MNHEY and CDR2 SMNVEV (reference sequence). This CDR3 is built from 15 residues. Deletions cut 6 bases from V and 5 bases from J, with 16 bases between. CDR3 DNA sequence: TGTGCCAGCAGAGCCCGGCCTGGGGTTACCGGGGAGCTGTTTTTT. The encoded protein is CASRARPGVTGELFF.

The sample holds a few counts of this clonotype. The genes are TRBV20-1 and TRBJ2-1; 8 positions agree with TRBD2. CDR1 and CDR2 (germline): DFQATT, SNEGSKA (reference sequence). The CDR3 spans 17 residues. With 3 bases clipped from V and 5 bases from J, the junction kept 15 bases outside the gene matches. This CDR3 reads CSASFLRGGWMDNEQFF. The DNA for the CDR3 is TGCAGTGCTAGTTTCTTACGGGGGGGCTGGATGGACAATGAGCAGTTCTTC.

A few counts support this clonotype. The chain employs TRBV12-3 or TRBV12-4 and TRBJ2-1, with D maybe TRBD2 (7 bases). The V end lost 7 bases, the J end lost 3 bases, and 13 bases lay between the germline ends. The CDR3 contains 14 residues. The CDR3 DNA reads TGTGCCAGCAACCCGCGGGGGCGCTACAATGAGCAGTTCTTC. Its protein product is CASNPRGRYNEQFF.

This clonotype was recorded many times. The CDR3 loop is CASSPPMAQYEQYV. In nucleotides, the CDR3 is TGTGCCAGCTCACCACCTATGGCACAGTACGAGCAGTACGTC. This chain connects TRBV18 to TRBJ2-7; D remains ambiguous. V was clipped by 0 bases and J by 4 bases, with 10 bases between them. Germline CDR1 reads KGHSH; CDR2 reads LQKENI. This CDR3 contains 14 residues.

The gene calls are TRBV7-6 and TRBJ2-2, with 11 bases fitting TRBD1. Trimming cost V 5 bases and J 4 bases; bases outside gene matches: 6. CDR3 length: 16 amino acids. Germline CDR1 is SGHVS and CDR2 is FNYEAQ. CDR3 protein: CASSRAGTGGTGELFF. The CDR3 DNA reads TGTGCCAGCAGCCGAGCCGGGACAGGGGGCACCGGGGAGCTGTTTTTT.

This clonotype has only a few counts. V is TRBV7-9 and J is TRBJ2-3; the match to TRBD2 covers 7 bases. Germline lookup yields CDR1 SEHNR and CDR2 FQNEAQ (reference sequence). CDR3 length equals 15 residues. The V and J ends lost 5 bases and 2 bases, in that order; junction bases with no gene match: 7. In DNA, the CDR3 is TGTGCCAGCAGCCCCGGGACTAACCCCACAGATACGCAGTATTTT. It translates to CASSPGTNPTDTQYF.

The chain carries TRBV4-3 and TRBJ1-4; the D is unclear. The germline CDR1 and CDR2 sequences are LGHNA and YSLEER. The V end was cut by 0 bases, the J end by 0 bases, with 11 bases between. The length of the CDR3 is 17 residues. The DNA of the CDR3 is TGCGCCAGCAGCCAAGATCGCCCGGGGTCAACTAATGAAAAACTGTTTTTT. It is translated as CASSQDRPGSTNEKLFF.